This T cell receptor beta chain is from a study of blood T cell repertoires in COVID-19. Turning to the study itself: Material from acute and convalescent COVID-19 was sourced from the United States, Italy and Spain.

Produced via immunoSEQ multiplex PCR; TCRdb's table is partial and in-frame only. In the table there are 65,000 to 95,000 clones, around 78% of which are singletons. This CDR3 region has 14 residues. Looked up from germline, CDR1 is SQVTM and CDR2 is ANQGSEA. With 4 bases removed from V and 0 bases from J, the gap between germline ends came to 12 bases. Material: peripheral blood. The sequence derives from a human donor in a cohort sampled during active COVID-19. The rearrangement uses TRBV29-1 and TRBJ1-1; D unresolved. The CDR3 reads CSVVGQALNTEAFF. CDR3 DNA: TGCAGCGTTGTAGGCCAGGCCTTGAACACTGAAGCTTTCTTT. The variable domain in full, with the rest retrieved from reference TRBV29-1 and TRBJ1-1, is SAVISQKPSRDICQRGTSLTIQCQVDSQVTMMFWYRQQPGQSLTLIATANQGSEATYESGFVIDKFPISRPNLTFSTLTVSNMSPEDSSIYLCSVVGQALNTEAFFGQGTRLTVV.